The text below deals with one TCR beta chain. What antigen it recognizes has not been identified. No base quality values were provided; no much bigger clone lies one nucleotide off. This record comes from a study of a mutant IDH1 vaccine in newly diagnosed glioma (dated by TCRdb to 2020 to 2022). For the study in its entirety: Patients received eight vaccinations in weeks 1, 3, 5, 7, 11, 15, 19 and 23, corresponding to visits V03 through V10. Vaccination started 4-6 weeks after radiotherapy alone, or was given together with temozolomide cycles in the groups whose treatment included chemotherapy. The roughly 33 treated patients were around 60% male and around 40% female, with a mean age of approximately 40 years. Prior to enrollment, standard therapy consisting of radiotherapy alone, temozolomide alone, or radiochemotherapy with temozolomide had been administered to patients, with the combination being received by most patients. Peripheral blood samples were drawn at six visits, namely V03 (baseline), V05, V07, V10, V12 and V13. Longitudinal TCRB deep sequencing was performed for around 23 treated patients wherever samples were available for exploratory analyses.

Results the study describes overall, beyond this receptor: It was noted by the authors that analyses of patient blood samples could not be reproduced owing to sample limitations. Immune responses induced by the vaccine were seen in over 80% of patients across multiple MHC alleles. Availability determined which PBMC samples were chosen for TCRB deep sequencing. Changes in the top peripheral T cell clonotypes picked up by TCRB sequencing did not appear to be linked to pseudoprogression.

Read against the paper, the sample's time point label means: week 5, during vaccination. Every vaccine dose consisted of 300 ug of a 20-mer mutant IDH1 peptide in Montanide, administered subcutaneously together with topical imiquimod. The donors had newly diagnosed IDH1-mutant astrocytomas of WHO grade 3 or 4 that showed loss of nuclear ATRX. The samples were drawn from NOA16, a multicentre, single-arm, open-label phase I trial in Germany that tested a mutant IDH1 peptide vaccine in humans for the first time. Genomic DNA for TCRB sequencing was extracted from EDTA blood using the DNeasy Blood and Tissue Kit. Receptor amplification or capture employed the immunoSEQ multiplex PCR assay. Rearranged TCR beta chain sequences were amplified with the hsTCRB Kit following the manufacturer's protocol. An Illumina MiSeq was used to sequence the TCRB libraries. As for how the authors treated the data: The kit vendor's proprietary platform handled demultiplexing, trimming and gene mapping. Sourced from immuneACCESS, this table was stored by TCRdb with only in-frame sequences that have V and J called. A share of the clones is absent; for the studies checked, an unresolved V gene accounts for under half, and the remainder has no known explanation. Clonal size and the V and J genes are those of that table, whereas D and trimming came from the DNA. This sample gives 30,000 to 45,000 clones in total; roughly 92% of them show up just once. 2% to 3% of the sample belongs to the ten largest clones.

The TCR was taken from a man in his fifties with glioma. The material sequenced was PBMCs, taken from a glioma patient whose treatment included an IDH1 peptide vaccine.

This receptor has the CDR3 CASRTYTDTQYF. The nucleotide sequence reads TGTGCCAGCAGGACCTATACAGATACGCAGTATTTT. Rearrangement joined TRBV6-1 to TRBJ2-3, with no confidently assigned D gene. The CDR3 contains 12 residues, cysteine and phenylalanine counted. Only the CDR3 part of the read is kept: 36 bases, read in frame from the first base. A distance of 7 bases separates the germline ends of V and J, which lose 6 bases and 3 bases respectively. Sequences MNHNS (CDR1) and SASEGT (CDR2) are obtained from the germline V gene.